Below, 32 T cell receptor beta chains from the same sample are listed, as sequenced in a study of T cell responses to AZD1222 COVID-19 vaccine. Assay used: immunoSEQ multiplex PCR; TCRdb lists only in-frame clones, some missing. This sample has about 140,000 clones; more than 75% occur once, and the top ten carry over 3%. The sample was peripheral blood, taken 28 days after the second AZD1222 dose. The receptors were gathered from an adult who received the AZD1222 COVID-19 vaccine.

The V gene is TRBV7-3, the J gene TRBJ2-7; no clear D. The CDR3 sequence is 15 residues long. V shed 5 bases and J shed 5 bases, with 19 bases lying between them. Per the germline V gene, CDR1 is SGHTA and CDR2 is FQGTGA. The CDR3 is CASSPQPALHNEQYF. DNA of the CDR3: TGTGCCAGCAGCCCCCAACCCGCCCTTCATAACGAGCAGTACTTC.

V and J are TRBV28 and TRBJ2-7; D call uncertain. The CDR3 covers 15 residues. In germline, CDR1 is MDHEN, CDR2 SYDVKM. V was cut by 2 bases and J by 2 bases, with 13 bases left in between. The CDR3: CASSLDPLSPYEQYF. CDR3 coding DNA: TGTGCCAGCAGTTTAGACCCTCTAAGTCCCTACGAGCAGTACTTC.

CDR3 amino acids: CASSRGPPSSYNEQFF. In DNA, the CDR3 is TGTGCCAGCAGCCGAGGGCCCCCCAGCTCCTACAATGAGCAGTTCTTC. The rearrangement links TRBV7-3 to TRBJ2-1; possible D gene TRBD2, 5 bases. CDR3 size: 16 residues. Deletions cut 5 bases from V and 0 bases from J, with 14 bases between. Germline V gene data show CDR1 as SGHTA and CDR2 as FQGTGA.

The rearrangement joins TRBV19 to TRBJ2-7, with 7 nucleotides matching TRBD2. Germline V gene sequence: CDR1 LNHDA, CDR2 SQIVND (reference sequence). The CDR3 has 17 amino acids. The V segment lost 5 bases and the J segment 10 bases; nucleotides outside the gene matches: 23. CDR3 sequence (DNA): TGTGCCAGTAGTTCGGGGCTCGGGACTACCGGCCCACTACCACAGTACTTC. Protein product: CASSSGLGTTGPLPQYF.

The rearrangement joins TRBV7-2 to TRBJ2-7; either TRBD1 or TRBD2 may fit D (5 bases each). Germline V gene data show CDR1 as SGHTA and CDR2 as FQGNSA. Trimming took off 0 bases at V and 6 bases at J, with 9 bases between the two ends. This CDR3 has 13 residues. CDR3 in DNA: TGTGCCAGCAGCTTAGCGGGGGAGAGCGAGCAGTACTTC. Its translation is CASSLAGESEQYF. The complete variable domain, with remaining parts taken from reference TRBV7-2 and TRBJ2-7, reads GAGVSQSPSNKVTEKGKDVELRCDPISGHTALYWYRQSLGQGLEFLIYFQGNSAPDKSGLPSDRFSAERTGGSVSTLTIQRTQQEDSAVYLCASSLAGESEQYFGPGTRLTVT.

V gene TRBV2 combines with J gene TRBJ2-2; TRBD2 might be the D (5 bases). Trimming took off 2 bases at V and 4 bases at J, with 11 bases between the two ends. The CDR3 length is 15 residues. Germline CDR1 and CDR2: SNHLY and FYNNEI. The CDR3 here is CASSEQARGTGELFF. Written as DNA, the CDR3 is TGTGCCAGCAGTGAACAGGCTCGGGGCACCGGGGAGCTGTTTTTT.

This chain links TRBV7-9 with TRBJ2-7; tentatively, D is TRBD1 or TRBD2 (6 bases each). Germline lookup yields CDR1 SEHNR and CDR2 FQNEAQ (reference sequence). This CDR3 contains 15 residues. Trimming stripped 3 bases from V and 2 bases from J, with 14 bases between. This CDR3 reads CASSLGGGETYEQYF. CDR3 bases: TGTGCCAGCAGCTTGGGGGGCGGGGAGACCTACGAGCAGTACTTC.

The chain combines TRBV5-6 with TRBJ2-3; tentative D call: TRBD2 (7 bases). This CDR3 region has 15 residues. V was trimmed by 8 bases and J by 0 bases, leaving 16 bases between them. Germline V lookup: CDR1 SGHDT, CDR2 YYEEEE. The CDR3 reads CASLWGGGSTDTQYF. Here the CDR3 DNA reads TGTGCCAGTCTCTGGGGGGGCGGCAGCACAGATACGCAGTATTTT.

The CDR3 spells CASSLPGGIEQPQHF. CDR3 coding DNA: TGTGCCAGCAGTTTACCCGGGGGGATAGAACAGCCCCAGCATTTT. The J gene is TRBJ1-5, the V gene TRBV28; a weak D match, TRBD1 (5 bases). V dropped 2 bases and J dropped 7 bases, with 15 bases sitting between them. CDR3 length equals 15 residues. Germline CDR1 MDHEN, CDR2 SYDVKM.

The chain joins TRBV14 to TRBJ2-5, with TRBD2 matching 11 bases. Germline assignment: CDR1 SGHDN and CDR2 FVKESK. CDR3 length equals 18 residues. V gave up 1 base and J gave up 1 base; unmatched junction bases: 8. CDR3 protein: CASSQGWLAGGFQETQYF. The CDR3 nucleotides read TGTGCCAGCAGCCAAGGTTGGCTAGCGGGGGGCTTCCAAGAGACCCAGTACTTC.

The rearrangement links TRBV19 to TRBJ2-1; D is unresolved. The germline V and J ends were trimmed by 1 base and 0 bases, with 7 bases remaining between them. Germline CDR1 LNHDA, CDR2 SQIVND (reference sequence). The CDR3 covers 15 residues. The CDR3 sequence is CASSIGAGSYNEQFF. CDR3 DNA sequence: TGTGCCAGTAGTATAGGGGCAGGCTCCTACAATGAGCAGTTCTTC.

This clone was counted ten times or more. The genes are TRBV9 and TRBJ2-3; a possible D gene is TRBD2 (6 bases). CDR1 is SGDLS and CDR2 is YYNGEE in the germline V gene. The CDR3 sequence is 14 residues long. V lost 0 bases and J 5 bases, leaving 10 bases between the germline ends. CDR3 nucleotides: TGTGCCAGCAGCGTAGGCACTAGCCAAGATACGCAGTATTTT. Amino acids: CASSVGTSQDTQYF.

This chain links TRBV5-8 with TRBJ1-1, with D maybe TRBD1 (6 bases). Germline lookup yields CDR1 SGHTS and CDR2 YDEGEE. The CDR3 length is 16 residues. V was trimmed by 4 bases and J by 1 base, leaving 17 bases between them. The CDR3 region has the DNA TGTGCCAGCAGCCGTCCCGGGACAAGGAAGAACACTGAAGCTTTCTTT. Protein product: CASSRPGTRKNTEAFF.

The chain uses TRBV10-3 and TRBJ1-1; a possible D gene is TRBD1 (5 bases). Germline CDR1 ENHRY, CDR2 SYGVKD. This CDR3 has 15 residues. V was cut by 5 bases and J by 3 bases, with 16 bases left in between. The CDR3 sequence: CAISPRNRGDTEAFF. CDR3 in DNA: TGTGCCATCAGTCCGCGTAACCGAGGGGACACTGAAGCTTTCTTT.

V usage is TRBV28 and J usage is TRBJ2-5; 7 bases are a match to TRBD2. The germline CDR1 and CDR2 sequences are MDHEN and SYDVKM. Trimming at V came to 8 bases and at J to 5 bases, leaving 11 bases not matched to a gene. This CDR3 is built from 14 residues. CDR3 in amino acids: CASSGTSVVETQYF. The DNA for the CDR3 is TGTGCCAGCTCCGGTACTAGCGTTGTTGAGACCCAGTACTTC.

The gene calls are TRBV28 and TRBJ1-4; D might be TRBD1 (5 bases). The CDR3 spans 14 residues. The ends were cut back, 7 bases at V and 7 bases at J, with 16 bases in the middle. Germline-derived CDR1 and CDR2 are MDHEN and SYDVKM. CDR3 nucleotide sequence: TGTGCCAGCACAACCCCTAACGGGGCTGAAAAACTGTTTTTT. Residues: CASTTPNGAEKLFF.

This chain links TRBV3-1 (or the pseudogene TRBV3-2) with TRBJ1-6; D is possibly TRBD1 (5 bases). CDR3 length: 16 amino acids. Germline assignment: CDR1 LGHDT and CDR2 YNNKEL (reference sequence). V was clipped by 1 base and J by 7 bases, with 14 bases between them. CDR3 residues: CASSQAKAGRNSPLHF. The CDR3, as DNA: TGTGCCAGCAGCCAAGCAAAAGCAGGGAGGAATTCACCCCTCCACTTT.

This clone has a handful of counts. The CDR3 DNA reads as TGTGCCAGCAGCCGGAGGGACCTTCGAAGCTCCTACAATGAGCAGTTCTTC. This codes for CASSRRDLRSSYNEQFF. The chain is built from TRBV7-6 and TRBJ2-1; weak D call: TRBD2 (6 bases). Per the germline V gene, CDR1 is SGHVS and CDR2 is FNYEAQ. This CDR3 has 17 residues. V lost 5 bases and J 0 bases, leaving 17 bases between the germline ends. Full variable domain (rest looked up from reference TRBV7-6 and TRBJ2-1): GAGVSQSPRYKVTKRGQDVALRCDPISGHVSLYWYRQALGQGPEFLTYFNYEAQQDKSGLPNDRFSAERPEGSISTLTIQRTEQRDSAMYRCASSRRDLRSSYNEQFFGPGTRLTVL.

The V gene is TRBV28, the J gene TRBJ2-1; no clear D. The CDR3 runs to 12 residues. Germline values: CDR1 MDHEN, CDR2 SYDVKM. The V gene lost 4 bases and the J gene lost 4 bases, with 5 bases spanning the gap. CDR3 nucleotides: TGTGCCAGCAGTTACCCTTACAATGAGCAGTTCTTC. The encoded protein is CASSYPYNEQFF.

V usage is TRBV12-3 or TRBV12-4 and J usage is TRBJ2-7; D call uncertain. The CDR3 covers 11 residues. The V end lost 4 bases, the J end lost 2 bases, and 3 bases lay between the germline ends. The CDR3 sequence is CASSSAYEQYF. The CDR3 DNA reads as TGTGCCAGCAGTTCAGCCTACGAGCAGTACTTC.

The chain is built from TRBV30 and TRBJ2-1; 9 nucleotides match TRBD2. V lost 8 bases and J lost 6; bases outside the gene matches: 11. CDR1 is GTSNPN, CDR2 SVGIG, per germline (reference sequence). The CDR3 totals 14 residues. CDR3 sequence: CAGRGLANLNEQFF. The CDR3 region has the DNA TGTGCCGGACGTGGACTAGCGAACCTCAATGAGCAGTTCTTC.

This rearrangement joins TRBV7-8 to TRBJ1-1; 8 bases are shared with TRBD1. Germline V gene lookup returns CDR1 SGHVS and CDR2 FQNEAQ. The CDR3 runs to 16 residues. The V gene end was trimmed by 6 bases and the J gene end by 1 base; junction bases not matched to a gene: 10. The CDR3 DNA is TGTGCCAGCAGGCACAGGGGGGACAGCTGGAACACTGAAGCTTTCTTT. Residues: CASRHRGDSWNTEAFF. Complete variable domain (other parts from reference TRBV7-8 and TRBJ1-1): GAGVSQSPRYKVAKRGQDVALRCDPISGHVSLFWYQQALGQGPEFLTYFQNEAQLDKSGLPSDRFFAERPEGSVSTLKIQRTQQEDSAVYLCASRHRGDSWNTEAFFGQGTRLTVV.

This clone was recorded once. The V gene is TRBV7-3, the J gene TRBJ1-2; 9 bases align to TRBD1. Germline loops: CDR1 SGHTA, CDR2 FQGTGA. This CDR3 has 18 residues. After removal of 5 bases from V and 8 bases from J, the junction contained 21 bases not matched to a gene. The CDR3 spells CASSTSGTGLLGQKGYTF. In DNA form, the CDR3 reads TGTGCCAGCAGCACTTCCGGGACAGGGTTGTTAGGTCAAAAAGGCTACACCTTC.

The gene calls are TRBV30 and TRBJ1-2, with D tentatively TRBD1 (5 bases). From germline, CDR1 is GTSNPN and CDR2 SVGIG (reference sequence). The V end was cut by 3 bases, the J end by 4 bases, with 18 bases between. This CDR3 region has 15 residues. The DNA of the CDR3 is TGTGCCTGGAGCCCGACAGTGGGTTCGGGCTATGGCTACACCTTC. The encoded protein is CAWSPTVGSGYGYTF.

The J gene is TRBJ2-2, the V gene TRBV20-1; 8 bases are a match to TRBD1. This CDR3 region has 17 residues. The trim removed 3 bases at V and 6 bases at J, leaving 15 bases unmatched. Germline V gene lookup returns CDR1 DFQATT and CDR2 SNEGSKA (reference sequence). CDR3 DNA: TGCAGTGCTAGTGCCAGGGGGCGGAGTAACTTCCCCGGGGAGCTGTTTTTT. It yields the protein CSASARGRSNFPGELFF.

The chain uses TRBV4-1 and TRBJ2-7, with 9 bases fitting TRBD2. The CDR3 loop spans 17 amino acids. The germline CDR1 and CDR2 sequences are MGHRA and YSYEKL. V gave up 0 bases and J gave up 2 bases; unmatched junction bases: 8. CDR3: CASSQDYLAGSPYEQYF. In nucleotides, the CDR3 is TGCGCCAGCAGCCAAGATTACCTAGCGGGATCCCCCTACGAGCAGTACTTC.

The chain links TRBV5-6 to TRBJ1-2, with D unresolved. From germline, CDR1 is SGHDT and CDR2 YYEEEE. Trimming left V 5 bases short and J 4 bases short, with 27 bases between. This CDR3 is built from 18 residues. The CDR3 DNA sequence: TGTGCCAGCAGTCCTTTACCCCTAGAGAGGGCAGCTAGCTATGGCTACACCTTC. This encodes CASSPLPLERAASYGYTF. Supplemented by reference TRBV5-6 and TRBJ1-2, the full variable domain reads DAGVTQSPTHLIKTRGQQVTLRCSPKSGHDTVSWYQQALGQGPQFIFQYYEEEERQRGNFPDRFSGHQFPNYSSELNVNALLLGDSALYLCASSPLPLERAASYGYTFGSGTRLTVV.

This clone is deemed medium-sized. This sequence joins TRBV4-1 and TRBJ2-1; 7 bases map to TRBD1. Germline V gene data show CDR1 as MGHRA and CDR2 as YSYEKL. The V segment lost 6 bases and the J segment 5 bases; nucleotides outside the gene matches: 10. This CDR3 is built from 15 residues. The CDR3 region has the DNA TGCGCCAGCAGGGGGTATGGGACAGCCGACAATGAGCAGTTCTTC. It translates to CASRGYGTADNEQFF.

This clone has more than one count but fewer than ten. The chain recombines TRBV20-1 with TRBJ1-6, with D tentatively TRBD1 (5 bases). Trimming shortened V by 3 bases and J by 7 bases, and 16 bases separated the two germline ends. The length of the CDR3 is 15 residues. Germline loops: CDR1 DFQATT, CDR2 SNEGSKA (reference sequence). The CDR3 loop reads CSASSGRGMNSPLHF. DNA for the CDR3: TGCAGTGCTAGTAGTGGGAGGGGAATGAATTCACCCCTCCACTTT.

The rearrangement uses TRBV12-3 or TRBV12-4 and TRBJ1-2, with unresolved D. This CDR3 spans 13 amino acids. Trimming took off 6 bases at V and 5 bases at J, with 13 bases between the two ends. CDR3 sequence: CASRTDGPYGYTF. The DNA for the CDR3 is TGTGCCAGCAGGACCGACGGTCCTTATGGCTACACCTTC.

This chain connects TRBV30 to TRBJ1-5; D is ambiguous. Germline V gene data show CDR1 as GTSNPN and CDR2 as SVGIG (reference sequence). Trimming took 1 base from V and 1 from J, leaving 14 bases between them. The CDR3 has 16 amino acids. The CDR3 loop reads CAWSAGGMLSNQPQHF. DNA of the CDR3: TGTGCCTGGAGTGCGGGAGGGATGTTAAGCAATCAGCCCCAGCATTTT.

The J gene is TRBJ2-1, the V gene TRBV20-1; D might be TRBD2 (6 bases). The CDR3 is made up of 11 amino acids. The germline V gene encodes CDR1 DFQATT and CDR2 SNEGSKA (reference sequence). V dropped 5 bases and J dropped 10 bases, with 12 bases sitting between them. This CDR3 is CSAVTSPEQFF. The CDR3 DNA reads TGCAGTGCTGTCACTAGCCCCGAGCAGTTCTTC.